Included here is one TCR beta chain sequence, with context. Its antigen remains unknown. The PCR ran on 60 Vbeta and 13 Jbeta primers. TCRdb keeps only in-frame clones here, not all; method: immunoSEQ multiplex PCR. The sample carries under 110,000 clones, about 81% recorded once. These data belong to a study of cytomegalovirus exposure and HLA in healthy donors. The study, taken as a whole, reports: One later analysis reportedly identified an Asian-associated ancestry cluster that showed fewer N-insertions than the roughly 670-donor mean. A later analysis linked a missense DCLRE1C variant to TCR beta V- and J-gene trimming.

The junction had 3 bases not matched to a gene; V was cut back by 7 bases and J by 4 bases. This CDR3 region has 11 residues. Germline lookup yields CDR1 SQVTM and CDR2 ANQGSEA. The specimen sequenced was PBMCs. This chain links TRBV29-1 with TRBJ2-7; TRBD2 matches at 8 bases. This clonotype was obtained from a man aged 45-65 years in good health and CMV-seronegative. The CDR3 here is CSAGREYEQYF. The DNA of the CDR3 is TGCAGCGCCGGGAGGGAGTACGAGCAGTACTTC.